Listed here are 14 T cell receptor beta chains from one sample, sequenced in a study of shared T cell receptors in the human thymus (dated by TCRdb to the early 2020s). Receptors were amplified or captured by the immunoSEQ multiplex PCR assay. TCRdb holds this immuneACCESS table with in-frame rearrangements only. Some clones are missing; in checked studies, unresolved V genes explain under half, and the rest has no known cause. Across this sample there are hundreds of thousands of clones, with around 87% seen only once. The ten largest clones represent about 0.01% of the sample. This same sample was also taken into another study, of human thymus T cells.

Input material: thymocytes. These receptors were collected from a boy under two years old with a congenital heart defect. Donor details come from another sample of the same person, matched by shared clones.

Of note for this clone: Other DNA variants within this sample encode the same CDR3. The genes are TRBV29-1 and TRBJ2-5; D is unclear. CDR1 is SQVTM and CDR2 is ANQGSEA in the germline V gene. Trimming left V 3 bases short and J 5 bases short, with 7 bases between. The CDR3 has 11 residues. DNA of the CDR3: TGCAGCGTTGACAGTGGCGAGACCCAGTACTTC. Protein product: CSVDSGETQYF. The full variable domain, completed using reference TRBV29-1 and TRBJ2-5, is SAVISQKPSRDICQRGTSLTIQCQVDSQVTMMFWYRQQPGQSLTLIATANQGSEATYESGFVIDKFPISRPNLTFSTLTVSNMSPEDSSIYLCSVDSGETQYFGPGTRLLVL.

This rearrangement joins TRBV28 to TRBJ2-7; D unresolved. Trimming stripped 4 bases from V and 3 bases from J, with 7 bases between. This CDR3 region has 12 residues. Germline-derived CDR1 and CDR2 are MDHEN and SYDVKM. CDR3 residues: CASSSFSYEQYF. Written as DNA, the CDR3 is TGTGCCAGCAGTTCCTTCAGCTACGAGCAGTACTTC.

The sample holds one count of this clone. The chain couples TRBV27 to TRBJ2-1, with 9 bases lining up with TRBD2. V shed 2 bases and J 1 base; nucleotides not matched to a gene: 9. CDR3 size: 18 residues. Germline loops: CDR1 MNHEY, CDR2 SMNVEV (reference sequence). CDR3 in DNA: TGTGCCAGCAGTTTAGAAGCTAGCGGGAAAAGGTCCTACAATGAGCAGTTCTTC. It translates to CASSLEASGKRSYNEQFF.

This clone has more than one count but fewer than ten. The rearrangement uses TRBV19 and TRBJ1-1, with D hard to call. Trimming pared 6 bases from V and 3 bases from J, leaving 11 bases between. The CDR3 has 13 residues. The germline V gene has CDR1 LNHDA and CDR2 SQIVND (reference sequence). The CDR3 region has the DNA TGTGCCAGTAGCTCCGGTTCCCACACTGAAGCTTTCTTT. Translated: CASSSGSHTEAFF.

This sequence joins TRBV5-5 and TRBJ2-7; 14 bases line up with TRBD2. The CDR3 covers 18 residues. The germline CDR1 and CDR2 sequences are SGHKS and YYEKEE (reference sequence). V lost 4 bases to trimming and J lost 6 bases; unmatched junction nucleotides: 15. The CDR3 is CASSPDPGTSGSRREQYF. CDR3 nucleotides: TGTGCCAGCAGCCCTGACCCCGGGACTAGCGGGAGTAGGCGCGAGCAGTACTTC.

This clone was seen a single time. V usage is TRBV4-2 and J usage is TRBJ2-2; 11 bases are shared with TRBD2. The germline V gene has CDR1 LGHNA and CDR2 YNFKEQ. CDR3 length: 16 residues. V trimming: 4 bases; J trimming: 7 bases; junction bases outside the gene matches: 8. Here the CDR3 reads CASSRRGLAGGGELFF. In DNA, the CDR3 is TGTGCCAGCAGCCGAAGGGGCCTAGCGGGAGGCGGGGAGCTGTTTTTT.

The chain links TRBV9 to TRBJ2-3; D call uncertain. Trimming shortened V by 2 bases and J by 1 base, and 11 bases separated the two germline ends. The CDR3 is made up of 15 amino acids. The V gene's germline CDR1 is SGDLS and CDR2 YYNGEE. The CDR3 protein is CASSVRPLRTDTQYF. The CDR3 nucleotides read TGTGCCAGCAGCGTCAGGCCTCTCCGCACAGATACGCAGTATTTT.

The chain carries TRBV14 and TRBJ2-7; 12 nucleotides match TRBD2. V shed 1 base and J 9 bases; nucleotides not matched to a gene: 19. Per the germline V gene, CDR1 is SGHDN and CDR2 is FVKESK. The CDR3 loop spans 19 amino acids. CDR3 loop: CASSQVDAKASGRVRGQYF. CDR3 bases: TGTGCCAGCAGCCAAGTTGACGCGAAGGCTAGCGGGAGGGTAAGGGGGCAGTACTTC. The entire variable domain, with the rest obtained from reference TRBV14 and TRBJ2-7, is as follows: EAGVTQFPSHSVIEKGQTVTLRCDPISGHDNLYWYRRVMGKEIKFLLHFVKESKQDESGMPNNRFLAERTGGTYSTLKVQPAELEDSGVYFCASSQVDAKASGRVRGQYFGPGTRLTVT.

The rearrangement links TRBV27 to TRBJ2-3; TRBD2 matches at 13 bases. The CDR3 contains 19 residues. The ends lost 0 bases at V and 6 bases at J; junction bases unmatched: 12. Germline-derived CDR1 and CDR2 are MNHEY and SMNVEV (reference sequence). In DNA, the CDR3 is TGTGCCAGCAGTTTATCACGGGGGGCCCGGACTAGCGGGAGTGATACGCAGTATTTT. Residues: CASSLSRGARTSGSDTQYF.

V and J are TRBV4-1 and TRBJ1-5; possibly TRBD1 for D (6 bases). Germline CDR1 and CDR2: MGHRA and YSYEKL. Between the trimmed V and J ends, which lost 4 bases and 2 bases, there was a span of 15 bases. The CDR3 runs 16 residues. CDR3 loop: CASSLKGVEGNQPQHF. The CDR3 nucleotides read TGCGCCAGCAGCCTAAAGGGGGTTGAGGGCAATCAGCCCCAGCATTTT.

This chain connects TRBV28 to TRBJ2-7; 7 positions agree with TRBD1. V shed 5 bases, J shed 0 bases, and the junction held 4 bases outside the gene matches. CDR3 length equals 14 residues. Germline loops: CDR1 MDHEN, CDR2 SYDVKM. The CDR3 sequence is CASSTNRGSYEQYF. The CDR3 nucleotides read TGTGCCAGCAGTACAAACAGGGGCTCCTACGAGCAGTACTTC.

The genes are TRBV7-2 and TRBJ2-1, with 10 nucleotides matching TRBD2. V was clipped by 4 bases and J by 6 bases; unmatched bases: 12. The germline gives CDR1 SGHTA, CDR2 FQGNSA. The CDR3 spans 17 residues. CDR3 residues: CASSSAYLAGVSNEQFF. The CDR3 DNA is TGTGCCAGCAGCTCCGCTTACCTAGCGGGAGTCAGCAATGAGCAGTTCTTC.

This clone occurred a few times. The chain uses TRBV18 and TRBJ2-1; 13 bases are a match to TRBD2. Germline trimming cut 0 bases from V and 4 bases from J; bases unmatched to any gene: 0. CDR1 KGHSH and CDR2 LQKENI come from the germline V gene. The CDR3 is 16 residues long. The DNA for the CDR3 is TGTGCCAGCTCACCACCGGGACTAGCGGGATACAATGAGCAGTTCTTC. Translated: CASSPPGLAGYNEQFF.

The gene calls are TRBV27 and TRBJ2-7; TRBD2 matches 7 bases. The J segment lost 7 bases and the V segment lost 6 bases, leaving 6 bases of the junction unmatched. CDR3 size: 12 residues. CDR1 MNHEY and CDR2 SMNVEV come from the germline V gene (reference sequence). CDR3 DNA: TGTGCCAGCAGCCATTCCGGGGGGGAGCAGTACTTC. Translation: CASSHSGGEQYF.